Ten or more counts support the clone carrying this T cell receptor (beta chain). Its target is not known. The data stem from a study of T cells in Graves' hyperthyroidism and ophthalmopathy. Patients aged 18 to 65 had newly diagnosed hyperthyroidism lasting under 2 months. It was uncontrolled infection, other autoimmune disease, pregnancy or lactation that excluded patients. Per germline, CDR1 SNHLY and CDR2 FYNNEI. The CDR3 is 13 residues long. The V and J ends lost 5 bases and 3 bases respectively, with 10 bases between them. Whole-study results and caveats: Blood held most thyroid clonotypes expanded above 0.001 frequency.

Authors of the study amplified TCR beta CDR3 regions from RNA transcripts. HTBI primers were used for first-round RT-PCR of the TCR CDR3. TCRdb recomputed calls from the multiplex PCR reads with MiXCR, one row per CDR3 protein. Of 600,000 to 800,000 distinct CDR3 sequences listed, around 40% are singletons. This TCR was recovered from a woman aged 40 to 49 with Graves' hyperthyroidism. Sequencing was done on a sample of blood. The chain employs TRBV2 and TRBJ1-1; D possibly corresponds to TRBD1 (5 bases). The CDR3 DNA is TGTGCCAGCAGTAACGACAGAGACACTGAAGCTTTCTTT. This translates into CASSNDRDTEAFF.